Following are 25 T cell receptor beta chains from one sample sequenced in a study of blood T cells in healthy people across ages. A second about 7 to 11 cycle PCR used barcoded and J-beta primers. Via MiXCR, TCRdb re-called the 5' RACE reads, giving one row per CDR3 protein. The data show over 1,300,000 distinct CDR3 sequences, 59% seen once. Material for sequencing was blood. The source is a man between 18 and 29 years old in good health.

In its sample, this clonotype was seen a few times. The rearrangement links TRBV6-5 to TRBJ2-4, with D unclear. Per germline, CDR1 MNHEY and CDR2 SVGAGI. Trimming cost V 0 bases and J 0 bases, with 9 bases left between them. The CDR3 is 16 residues long. CDR3 DNA sequence: TGTGCCAGCAGTTACTCGAGTTGGGGAGCCAAAAACATTCAGTACTTC. Encoded protein: CASSYSSWGAKNIQYF.

Regarding this clonotype: The DNA is omitted, as the CDR3 cannot be located on it reliably, and the CDR3 follows TCRdb's listing. This rearrangement joins TRBV4-1 to TRBJ2-7; no check of the table's D call, TRBD2, against the DNA was made. The CDR3 extends over 15 residues, inclusive of both ends. The germline CDR1 and CDR2 sequences are MGHRA and YSYEKL. The CDR3 here is CASSQVAGGISEQNF.

A word on this clonotype: At one boundary the junction diverges from the germline segment, which might be a read error. The chain couples TRBV14 to TRBJ2-3; 9 bases are shared with TRBD2. Germline CDR1 is SGHDN and CDR2 is FVKESK. The CDR3 has 16 amino acids. CDR3 in DNA: TGTGCCAGTAGCCATAGGCTAGCGGGGAGCACAGATACGCAGTATTTT. Translated: CASSHRLAGSTDTQYF.

The rearrangement joins TRBV27 to TRBJ2-7; no reliable D call. V was trimmed by 8 bases and J by 7 bases, leaving 9 bases between them. The CDR3 sequence is 10 residues long. Germline-derived CDR1 and CDR2 are MNHEY and SMNVEV (reference sequence). The CDR3 loop reads CASGRREQYF. CDR3 coding DNA: TGTGCCAGCGGGCGGCGAGAGCAGTACTTC.

V usage is TRBV29-1 and J usage is TRBJ1-1, with a weak D call TRBD1 (5 bases). V was pared by 5 bases and J by 2 bases, with 12 bases between. CDR1 is SQVTM, CDR2 ANQGSEA, per germline. The CDR3 is 13 residues long. CDR3 region: CSVLLGTNTEAFF. The DNA for the CDR3 is TGCAGCGTTTTGCTGGGGACTAACACTGAAGCTTTCTTT.

The V call is TRBV29-1, the J call TRBJ2-1, with 12 bases identical to TRBD2. Germline CDR1 SQVTM, CDR2 ANQGSEA. This CDR3 is 13 amino acids long. CDR3 sequence: CCGGLAGYNEQFF. The CDR3 region has the DNA TGCTGCGGCGGACTAGCGGGATACAATGAGCAGTTCTTC.

The chain recombines TRBV5-6 with TRBJ2-3; D unresolved. This CDR3 has 11 amino acids. V gave up 5 bases and J gave up 8 bases, with 9 bases separating them. The germline CDR1 and CDR2 sequences are SGHDT and YYEEEE. Here the CDR3 reads CASRYLGTQYF. The CDR3 coding sequence is TGTGCCAGCAGATACCTCGGTACGCAGTATTTT. The complete variable domain, with remaining parts taken from reference TRBV5-6 and TRBJ2-3, reads DAGVTQSPTHLIKTRGQQVTLRCSPKSGHDTVSWYQQALGQGPQFIFQYYEEEERQRGNFPDRFSGHQFPNYSSELNVNALLLGDSALYLCASRYLGTQYFGPGTRLTVL.

This clonotype was counted many times. The rearrangement joins TRBV11-2 to TRBJ2-3; the match to TRBD1 covers 7 bases. J was trimmed by 6 bases and V by 5 bases; bases with no gene match: 8. Per germline, CDR1 SGHAT and CDR2 FQNNGV. This CDR3 is 14 amino acids long. The CDR3 loop reads CASSPGTAGDTQYF. CDR3 in DNA: TGTGCCAGCAGCCCCGGGACAGCAGGGGATACGCAGTATTTT. The whole variable domain, filled in from reference TRBV11-2 and TRBJ2-3, reads EAGVAQSPRYKIIEKRQSVAFWCNPISGHATLYWYQQILGQGPKLLIQFQNNGVVDDSQLPKDRFSAERLKGVDSTLKIQPAKLEDSAVYLCASSPGTAGDTQYFGPGTRLTVL.

This chain uses TRBV6-6 with TRBJ2-4; D remains ambiguous. Near its end, the DNA agrees better with TRBJ2-5, so the J call may be wrong. Germline V gives CDR1 MNHNY, CDR2 SVGAGI (reference sequence). The length of the CDR3 is 15 residues. The CDR3 loop reads CASSYRPSDQETQYF. The CDR3 bases are TGTGCCAGCAGTTACCGCCCCTCCGACCAAGAGACCCAGTACTTC.

The V gene is TRBV20-1, the J gene TRBJ2-5, with D possibly matching TRBD2 (6 bases). The V end was cut by 6 bases, the J end by 3 bases, with 11 bases between. Germline CDR1 is DFQATT and CDR2 is SNEGSKA (reference sequence). The CDR3 consists of 12 residues. This CDR3 reads CSAGGREETQYF. The CDR3 nucleotides are TGCAGTGCCGGGGGTCGGGAAGAGACCCAGTACTTC.

The chain has TRBV28 and TRBJ2-7, with D possibly TRBD1 on 5 matching bases. The germline V gene has CDR1 MDHEN and CDR2 SYDVKM. The V end was cut by 5 bases, the J end by 4 bases, with 9 bases between. The CDR3 covers 12 residues. CDR3: CASSTTAYEQYF. The CDR3 bases are TGTGCCAGCAGTACGACAGCGTACGAGCAGTACTTC.

This chain uses TRBV4-1 with TRBJ2-1; 8 nucleotides line up with TRBD2. The trim removed 4 bases at V and 11 bases at J, leaving 7 bases unmatched. This CDR3 has 13 amino acids. Per the germline V gene, CDR1 is MGHRA and CDR2 is YSYEKL. CDR3 loop: CASSLTSGEKQFF. Written as DNA, the CDR3 is TGCGCCAGCAGCCTCACTAGCGGAGAGAAGCAGTTCTTC.

The V call is TRBV14, the J call TRBJ1-1; D unresolved. Germline lookup yields CDR1 SGHDN and CDR2 FVKESK. This CDR3 spans 14 amino acids. The ends were cut back, 0 bases at V and 3 bases at J, with 8 bases in the middle. The CDR3 loop reads CASSQEVGDTEAFF. CDR3 nucleotides: TGTGCCAGCAGCCAAGAGGTTGGGGACACTGAAGCTTTCTTT.

Written as DNA, the CDR3 is TGCGCCAGCAGCCCGACTAGAAAGGACTCCTACGAGCAGTACTTC. Residues: CASSPTRKDSYEQYF. The chain has TRBV4-1 and TRBJ2-7; weak D call: TRBD2 (6 bases). Looked up from germline, CDR1 is MGHRA and CDR2 is YSYEKL. V was pared by 4 bases and J by 0 bases, with 13 bases between. The CDR3 is made up of 15 amino acids.

This chain links TRBV7-9 with TRBJ1-1; D is unresolved. The germline V and J ends were trimmed by 5 bases and 6 bases, with 13 bases remaining between them. This CDR3 spans 13 amino acids. Germline CDR1 SEHNR, CDR2 FQNEAQ (reference sequence). The CDR3 here is CASSPQGRSEAFF. The CDR3, as DNA: TGTGCCAGCAGCCCCCAAGGTAGGTCTGAAGCTTTCTTT. Based on the CDR3 plus reference TRBV7-9 and TRBJ1-1, the full variable domain is DTGVSQNPRHKITKRGQNVTFRCDPISEHNRLYWYRQTLGQGPEFLTYFQNEAQLEKSRLLSDRFSAERPKGSFSTLEIQRTEQGDSAMYLCASSPQGRSEAFFGQGTRLTVV.

This clonotype was recorded a few times. V and J are TRBV6-5 and TRBJ1-4; TRBD1 might be the D (6 bases). The CDR3 has 15 residues. Trimming left V 0 bases short and J 8 bases short, with 13 bases between. Germline loops: CDR1 MNHEY, CDR2 SVGAGI. CDR3 sequence (DNA): TGTGCCAGCAGTTACTCTGGGGGACATGAAGAAAAACTGTTTTTT. The encoded protein is CASSYSGGHEEKLFF.

This sequence joins TRBV14 and TRBJ2-7, with D possibly called TRBD1 or TRBD2 (5 bases each). The germline CDR1 and CDR2 sequences are SGHDN and FVKESK. V was cut by 1 base and J by 0 bases, with 10 bases left in between. The CDR3 consists of 15 residues. Here the CDR3 DNA reads TGTGCCAGCAGCCAAGGAGGGGCCTACTCCTACGAGCAGTACTTC. Amino acid sequence: CASSQGGAYSYEQYF. Full variable domain (missing parts from reference TRBV14 and TRBJ2-7): EAGVTQFPSHSVIEKGQTVTLRCDPISGHDNLYWYRRVMGKEIKFLLHFVKESKQDESGMPNNRFLAERTGGTYSTLKVQPAELEDSGVYFCASSQGGAYSYEQYFGPGTRLTVT.

V and J are TRBV12-5 and TRBJ2-3, with unresolved D. The germline V gene encodes CDR1 LGHNT and CDR2 FRNRAP. This CDR3 spans 10 amino acids. The V end was cut by 7 bases, the J end by 6 bases, with 5 bases between. CDR3 loop: CASVTDTQYF. As DNA, the CDR3 is TGTGCTAGTGTAACGGATACGCAGTATTTT.

V usage is TRBV5-1 and J usage is TRBJ2-5; possibly TRBD2 for D (5 bases). TRBJ2-7 matches the DNA end more closely, so the J call is doubtful. Germline CDR1 SGHRS, CDR2 YFSETQ. The CDR3 is 13 residues long. Here the CDR3 reads CASSLDGEREQYF. CDR3 DNA: TGCGCCAGCAGCTTGGACGGGGAGCGCGAGCAGTACTTC.

For this clonotype: Germline and junction disagree at one end, which may indicate a read error. For the CDR3, the DNA is TGTGCCAGCAGTTATTCTAACACTGAAGTTTTCTTT. This encodes CASSYSNTEVFF. The chain links TRBV6-5 to TRBJ1-1; D unclear. Germline-derived CDR1 and CDR2 are MNHEY and SVGAGI. The CDR3 runs 12 residues.

This chain links TRBV29-1 with TRBJ2-3; no clear D gene. Germline loops: CDR1 SQVTM, CDR2 ANQGSEA. The V gene lost 3 bases and the J gene lost 4 bases, with 11 bases spanning the gap. The CDR3 runs to 13 residues. The CDR3 nucleotides read TGCAGCGTTGAGGGCCAGTTGCCAGATACGCAGTATTTT. This translates into CSVEGQLPDTQYF.

The chain recombines TRBV10-3 with TRBJ1-6; D remains ambiguous. CDR3 size: 13 residues. From germline, CDR1 is ENHRY and CDR2 SYGVKD. Trimming stripped 3 bases from V and 10 bases from J, with 10 bases between. The CDR3 nucleotides read TGTGCCATCAGTGATGGGCTTCAGTCACCCCTCCACTTT. Encoded protein: CAISDGLQSPLHF.

The chain uses TRBV6-5 and TRBJ1-1; possible D gene TRBD1, 5 bases. The V gene's germline CDR1 is MNHEY and CDR2 SVGAGI. This CDR3 is built from 13 residues. Trimming took 9 bases from V and 5 from J, leaving 16 bases between them. The CDR3 DNA is TGTGCCAGTGGGGCACAGCCGAGGACTGAAGCTTTCTTT. Its protein is CASGAQPRTEAFF.

The chain links TRBV5-6 to TRBJ2-3; 8 nucleotides agree with TRBD2. The V segment lost 4 bases and the J segment 7 bases; nucleotides outside the gene matches: 8. CDR1 is SGHDT and CDR2 is YYEEEE in the germline V gene. The length of the CDR3 is 14 residues. CDR3 in amino acids: CASSEAGVRHTQYF. The CDR3, as DNA: TGTGCCAGCAGCGAAGCGGGGGTAAGGCATACGCAGTATTTT.

A single count supports this clonotype. This chain connects TRBV15 to TRBJ2-2; D might be TRBD2 (7 bases). This CDR3 contains 16 residues. Trimming stripped 1 base from V and 0 bases from J, with 9 bases between. Germline assignment: CDR1 LNHNV and CDR2 YYDKDF (reference sequence). CDR3 in amino acids: CATSRAGGPNTGELFF. In DNA form, the CDR3 reads TGTGCCACCAGCAGAGCGGGGGGCCCGAACACCGGGGAGCTGTTTTTT. The full variable domain, its missing parts supplied by reference TRBV15 and TRBJ2-2, is DAMVIQNPRYQVTQFGKPVTLSCSQTLNHNVMYWYQQKSSQAPKLLFHYYDKDFNNEADTPDNFQSRRPNTSFCFLDIRSPGLGDTAMYLCATSRAGGPNTGELFFGEGSRLTVL.